This TCR beta chain stems from a study of early T cells in non-severe SARS-CoV-2 infection. The overall study: With bulk RNA from unsorted whole blood as input, sequencing yielded unpaired chains.

Individual cDNA molecules were tagged with unique molecular identifiers. TCRdb called the 5' RACE reads again in MiXCR, with one record for every CDR3 protein. The table has about 44,000 distinct CDR3 sequences, less than 7% seen once; the top ten hold around an eighth. CDR1 and CDR2 (germline): MNHEY, SVGEGT. Trimming shortened V by 5 bases and J by 0 bases, and 10 bases separated the two germline ends. CDR3 length: 15 amino acids. Sequencing used whole blood. The receptor comes from an adult who was a healthcare worker with PCR-confirmed SARS-CoV-2 infection or an uninfected control (not recorded which). The V gene is TRBV6-2 or TRBV6-3, the J gene TRBJ2-2; D uncertain. The CDR3 DNA sequence: TGTGCCAGCAGTCCCCTCTTACCGAACACCGGGGAGCTGTTTTTT. As protein: CASSPLLPNTGELFF.